A single sample gave rise to the 22 T cell receptor beta chains below, sequenced in a study of early T cells in non-severe SARS-CoV-2 infection. One entry per CDR3 protein, called by TCRdb with MiXCR from the 5' RACE reads. The table records about 70,000 distinct CDR3 sequences, roughly an eighth of them present only once. Specimen: whole blood. These receptors were obtained from an adult who was a healthcare worker with PCR-confirmed SARS-CoV-2 infection or an uninfected control (not recorded which).

This clonotype has at least ten counts. The chain uses TRBV11-2 and TRBJ2-6, with D possibly being TRBD2 (6 bases). The CDR3 has 17 residues. Germline lookup yields CDR1 SGHAT and CDR2 FQNNGV. V lost 7 bases and J lost 0, with 16 bases in between. The CDR3 DNA reads TGTGCCAGCACCCCGAGGAGGGCGGACTCTGGGGCCAACGTCCTGACTTTC. Amino acids: CASTPRRADSGANVLTF.

The chain couples TRBV12-3 or TRBV12-4 to TRBJ1-2; 9 bases align to TRBD1. This CDR3 is built from 15 residues. V lost 5 bases to trimming and J lost 5 bases; unmatched junction nucleotides: 9. CDR3 sequence (DNA): TGTGCCAGCAGTACCCCCGGGACAGGGTGGTATGGCTACACCTTC. This translates into CASSTPGTGWYGYTF.

This clonotype has a count of ten or more. The chain uses TRBV20-1 and TRBJ2-7; 7 positions match TRBD2. Per germline, CDR1 DFQATT and CDR2 SNEGSKA (reference sequence). J lost 0 bases, V lost 5 bases, and 13 bases had no gene match. The CDR3 consists of 16 residues. This CDR3 is CSARDYRAGFSYEQYF. CDR3 DNA sequence: TGCAGTGCTCGGGACTATCGAGCGGGATTCTCCTACGAGCAGTACTTC.

At least ten counts were recorded for this clonotype. The chain joins TRBV2 to TRBJ2-1; 12 bases match TRBD2. V shed 6 bases, J shed 15 bases, and the junction held 18 bases outside the gene matches. The length of the CDR3 is 16 residues. Germline CDR1 reads SNHLY; CDR2 reads FYNNEI. The CDR3 loop reads CASRDRDGRTSGGPFF. The CDR3 DNA reads as TGTGCCAGCAGGGACCGGGACGGCCGAACTAGCGGGGGGCCGTTCTTC. The whole variable domain, filled in from reference TRBV2 and TRBJ2-1, reads EPEVTQTPSHQVTQMGQEVILRCVPISNHLYFYWYRQILGQKVEFLVSFYNNEISEKSEIFDDQFSVERPDGSNFTLKIRSTKLEDSAMYFCASRDRDGRTSGGPFFGPGTRLTVL.

This clonotype was observed at least ten times. The chain carries TRBV2 and TRBJ1-2; TRBD1 matches 10 bases. The V gene's germline CDR1 is SNHLY and CDR2 FYNNEI. This CDR3 is 17 amino acids long. V was pared by 8 bases and J by 0 bases, with 12 bases of the junction left unmatched. CDR3 DNA: TGTGCCAGCTCCCTGAGGGGGACAGGGGATTCTAACTATGGCTACACCTTC. Its protein product is CASSLRGTGDSNYGYTF.

The sample holds many counts of this clonotype. The chain couples TRBV29-1 to TRBJ2-5; TRBD2 aligns across 13 bases. This CDR3 comprises 13 residues. Trimming at V came to 5 bases and at J to 6 bases, leaving 3 bases not matched to a gene. In germline, CDR1 is SQVTM, CDR2 ANQGSEA. The CDR3 region is CSVRTSGSQTQYF. DNA of the CDR3: TGCAGCGTTAGGACTAGCGGGAGCCAGACCCAGTACTTC.

This clonotype was detected ten times or more. This chain links TRBV5-1 with TRBJ1-5; no clear D. Trimming pared 0 bases from V and 4 bases from J, leaving 5 bases between. This CDR3 region has 13 residues. Germline CDR1 reads SGHRS; CDR2 reads YFSETQ. The CDR3 loop is CASSLDLNQPQHF. The CDR3 DNA reads as TGCGCCAGCAGCTTGGACTTGAATCAGCCCCAGCATTTT.

There are many counts of this clonotype. The J gene is TRBJ1-2, the V gene TRBV11-2; D is unresolved. The CDR3 is made up of 13 amino acids. In germline, CDR1 is SGHAT, CDR2 FQNNGV. Trimming took 1 base from V and 5 from J, leaving 8 bases between them. CDR3 sequence (DNA): TGTGCCAGCAGCTTAGGACCGATATATGGCTACACCTTC. Residues: CASSLGPIYGYTF.

This clonotype occurred many times. CDR3 DNA: TGTGCCATCACCCCGGGACAGGGACATGAGCAGTTCTTC. It specifies CAITPGQGHEQFF. The rearrangement joins TRBV10-3 to TRBJ2-1, with TRBD1 matching over 9 bases. Germline V CDR1 and CDR2: ENHRY, SYGVKD. This CDR3 is 13 amino acids long. V gave up 7 bases and J gave up 8 bases; unmatched junction bases: 6.

This clonotype has ten or more counts. The J gene is TRBJ2-5, the V gene TRBV12-3 or TRBV12-4; D perhaps matches TRBD1 (5 bases). The CDR3 length is 12 residues. The germline V and J ends were trimmed by 5 bases and 5 bases, with 9 bases remaining between them. CDR3 region: CASSASGETQYF. The CDR3 DNA is TGTGCCAGCAGTGCATCAGGGGAGACCCAGTACTTC.

This clonotype was picked up a small number of times. The junction departs from the called germline gene at one end, perhaps through a read error. The V and J genes are TRBV7-6 and TRBJ2-1, with 9 bases fitting TRBD2. The CDR3 has 12 residues. The germline V gene has CDR1 SGHVS and CDR2 FNYEAQ. CDR3 nucleotide sequence: TGTGCCAGCAGCTTAGCTAGCGGGAGTCAGGTCTTC. Protein product: CASSLASGSQVF.

In its sample, this clonotype was seen many times. The V and J genes are TRBV9 and TRBJ2-1; 10 bases map to TRBD2. This CDR3 contains 13 residues. V was clipped by 5 bases and J by 5 bases; unmatched bases: 1. The germline CDR1 and CDR2 sequences are SGDLS and YYNGEE. Written as DNA, the CDR3 is TGTGCCAGCAGGGGACTAGCGCACAATGAGCAGTTCTTC. Translating it yields CASRGLAHNEQFF.

DNA of the CDR3: TGTGCCAGCAGCCAGGAAAGACAGAGCAATCAGCCCCAGCATTTT. This encodes CASSQERQSNQPQHF. The chain uses TRBV4-2 and TRBJ1-5, with a possible D match to TRBD1 (5 bases). The CDR3 is made up of 15 amino acids. Germline V gene lookup returns CDR1 LGHNA and CDR2 YNFKEQ. The V gene lost 3 bases and the J gene lost 1 base, with 10 bases spanning the gap.

This clonotype has a count of ten or more. The V and J genes are TRBV6-5 and TRBJ2-5; 7 nucleotides agree with TRBD1. V lost 5 bases and J lost 5; bases outside the gene matches: 11. This CDR3 is 15 amino acids long. CDR1 MNHEY and CDR2 SVGAGI come from the germline V gene. The CDR3 sequence: CASSTGDVKGETQYF. The CDR3 DNA follows: TGTGCCAGCAGTACAGGGGACGTTAAGGGGGAGACCCAGTACTTC.

This clonotype was seen many times. The chain employs TRBV28 and TRBJ1-6; 7 bases line up with TRBD1. Trimming took 10 bases from V and 8 from J; bases not matched to a gene: 8. The germline gives CDR1 MDHEN, CDR2 SYDVKM. The length of the CDR3 is 13 residues. The CDR3 sequence: CATLDREHSPLHF. CDR3 nucleotides: TGTGCCACCCTCGACAGGGAGCATTCACCCCTCCACTTT.

This clonotype was counted ten times or more. The V gene is TRBV28, the J gene TRBJ2-5; D not certain. The CDR3 spans 15 residues. In germline, CDR1 is MDHEN, CDR2 SYDVKM. The CDR3 loop reads CGVLWAARGKMTQYF. The CDR3, as DNA: TGTGGGGTGCTTTGGGCGGCCAGAGGCAAGATGACCCAGTACTTC.

This clonotype was picked up many times. The chain combines TRBV6-6 with TRBJ2-7, with D possibly matching TRBD2 (5 bases). Germline CDR1 MNHNY, CDR2 SVGAGI (reference sequence). V lost 0 bases to trimming and J lost 6 bases, with 12 bases between them. The CDR3 totals 14 residues. The CDR3 nucleotides are TGTGCCAGCAGTTACTCTGTCCGGGGTCCCGAGCAGTACTTC. As protein: CASSYSVRGPEQYF.

The chain carries TRBV9 and TRBJ2-7, with D possibly TRBD2 on 5 matching bases. Trimming took 4 bases from V and 6 from J, leaving 20 bases between them. CDR3 length equals 15 residues. In germline, CDR1 is SGDLS, CDR2 YYNGEE. The CDR3 sequence is CASSPRRDIPSEQYF. The CDR3 nucleotides are TGTGCCAGCAGCCCCCGCCGGGATATACCCTCCGAGCAGTACTTC.

This clonotype was observed many times. The CDR3 DNA reads TGTGCCAGCAGCTTAGGTCTCGCGGGGGAGTCTTACGAGCAGTACTTC. Protein product: CASSLGLAGESYEQYF. The chain joins TRBV7-6 to TRBJ2-7, with 7 bases fitting TRBD2. Trimming took 1 base from V and 4 from J; bases not matched to a gene: 10. CDR3 length equals 16 residues. The germline V gene encodes CDR1 SGHVS and CDR2 FNYEAQ.

This clonotype was detected ten times or more. This sequence joins TRBV11-2 and TRBJ2-3, with D hard to call. V dropped 5 bases and J dropped 4 bases, with 16 bases sitting between them. This CDR3 has 15 residues. Germline-derived CDR1 and CDR2 are SGHAT and FQNNGV. CDR3 region: CASSGLKVLPDTQYF. For the CDR3, the DNA is TGTGCCAGCAGCGGGTTAAAAGTACTGCCAGATACGCAGTATTTT.

In its sample, this clonotype ranks as medium-sized. J is TRBJ1-2 and V is TRBV5-5; 8 positions agree with TRBD1. Trimming took 2 bases from V and 7 from J; bases not matched to a gene: 4. In germline, CDR1 is SGHKS, CDR2 YYEKEE (reference sequence). The CDR3 is 13 amino acids. The CDR3 sequence is CASSFGQGGGYTF. As DNA, the CDR3 is TGTGCCAGCAGCTTCGGACAGGGAGGTGGCTACACCTTC.

This clonotype was seen at least ten times. The chain's CDR3 is CASSPRDRALEQYF. CDR3 nucleotide sequence: TGTGCCAGCAGCCCCCGGGACAGGGCGTTGGAGCAGTACTTC. The chain combines TRBV4-2 with TRBJ2-7; 9 bases align to TRBD1. Germline V CDR1 and CDR2: LGHNA, YNFKEQ. This CDR3 comprises 14 residues. Trimming at V came to 4 bases and at J to 7 bases, leaving 8 bases not matched to a gene.